This passage covers 14 T cell receptor beta chains from one sample sequenced in a study of blood T cell repertoires in COVID-19. Sequenced by immunoSEQ multiplex PCR; TCRdb stores in-frame clones only, minus some. The sample lists about 370,000 clones, 85% to 90% seen once, with approximately 1% in the top ten. Sequencing used PBMCs or T cells enriched from blood (not recorded which). The receptors here all came from a man in his late teens or twenties who had recovered from COVID-19.

The CDR3, as DNA: TGCAGCGTGATTGACACGAGCTCCTACAATGAGCAGTTCTTC. Translating gives CSVIDTSSYNEQFF. This chain joins TRBV29-1 and TRBJ2-1; D ambiguous. The CDR3 is made up of 14 amino acids. V was pared by 6 bases and J by 0 bases, with 12 bases between. Germline V CDR1 and CDR2: SQVTM, ANQGSEA.

The chain has TRBV5-1 and TRBJ1-3, with TRBD1 identical over 7 bases. Germline trimming cut 4 bases from V and 7 bases from J; bases unmatched to any gene: 8. The CDR3 covers 14 residues. Germline V gene sequence: CDR1 SGHRS, CDR2 YFSETQ. CDR3 DNA: TGCGCCAGCAGCGCCGGGACAGAGGCCAACACCATATATTTT. It yields the protein CASSAGTEANTIYF.

The CDR3 loop reads CASSLGDRGPYEQYF. The CDR3 DNA follows: TGTGCCAGCAGCTTAGGAGACAGGGGCCCCTACGAGCAGTACTTC. The rearrangement joins TRBV7-6 to TRBJ2-7; 8 positions match TRBD1. Looked up from germline, CDR1 is SGHVS and CDR2 is FNYEAQ. There are 15 residues in the CDR3. Trimming cost V 1 base and J 2 bases; bases outside gene matches: 4.

This clone was recorded a few times. This chain links TRBV10-3 with TRBJ2-7, with 11 bases identical to TRBD2. The CDR3 covers 14 residues. Germline V gene data show CDR1 as ENHRY and CDR2 as SYGVKD. Germline trimming cut 5 bases from V and 6 bases from J; bases unmatched to any gene: 6. CDR3 DNA sequence: TGTGCCATCAGTCAGACTAGCGGGACTTTCGAGCAGTACTTC. Translation gives CAISQTSGTFEQYF.

The chain combines TRBV6-5 with TRBJ2-7, with a possible D match to TRBD1 (6 bases). V was pared by 0 bases and J by 1 base, with 10 bases between. From germline, CDR1 is MNHEY and CDR2 SVGAGI. The CDR3 consists of 15 residues. In DNA, the CDR3 is TGTGCCAGCAGTTACTCGCTTCAGGGGTCCTACGAGCAGTACTTC. Its translation: CASSYSLQGSYEQYF.

Concerning this clone: The sample contains more than one DNA sequence encoding this CDR3. The chain links TRBV5-1 to TRBJ2-5; 7 nucleotides match TRBD1. Trimming cost V 0 bases and J 5 bases; bases outside gene matches: 4. The germline gives CDR1 SGHRS, CDR2 YFSETQ. The CDR3 runs 14 residues. The CDR3 spells CASSLGQGRETQYF. CDR3 nucleotide sequence: TGCGCCAGCAGCTTGGGACAGGGTAGGGAGACCCAGTACTTC. Filled out from reference TRBV5-1 and TRBJ2-5, the complete variable domain reads KAGVTQTPRYLIKTRGQQVTLSCSPISGHRSVSWYQQTPGQGLQFLFEYFSETQRNKGNFPGRFSGRQFSNSRSEMNVSTLELGDSALYLCASSLGQGRETQYFGPGTRLLVL.

The gene calls are TRBV7-3 and TRBJ2-2; possible D gene TRBD1, 6 bases. The germline V gene has CDR1 SGHTA and CDR2 FQGTGA. The CDR3 is 15 residues long. Deletions cut 3 bases from V and 1 base from J, with 9 bases between. The CDR3 region is CASSFGTLNTGELFF. The CDR3 DNA follows: TGTGCCAGCAGCTTCGGGACACTGAACACCGGGGAGCTGTTTTTT.

V and J are TRBV6-2 or TRBV6-3 and TRBJ1-2; 7 bases agree with TRBD1. Trimming removed 2 bases from V and 6 bases from J; junction bases left unmatched: 9. The CDR3 has 15 amino acids. Germline-derived CDR1 and CDR2 are MNHEY and SVGEGT. CDR3 loop: CASSYLSTGTHGYTF. The CDR3 bases are TGTGCCAGCAGTTACCTGTCGACAGGGACCCATGGCTACACCTTC.

The CDR3 region has the DNA TGTGCCAGCAGTATCTGGGACAGGGTTGTTCCAGATACGCAGTATTTT. Protein: CASSIWDRVVPDTQYF. The rearrangement links TRBV28 to TRBJ2-3, with TRBD1 identical over 9 bases. The CDR3 sequence is 16 residues long. Germline CDR1 is MDHEN and CDR2 is SYDVKM. V shed 5 bases, J shed 4 bases, and the junction held 10 bases outside the gene matches. The full variable domain, with the rest looked up from reference TRBV28 and TRBJ2-3, is DVKVTQSSRYLVKRTGEKVFLECVQDMDHENMFWYRQDPGLGLRLIYFSYDVKMKEKGDIPEGYSVSREKKERFSLILESASTNQTSMYLCASSIWDRVVPDTQYFGPGTRLTVL.

This clone is a singleton in its sample. This sequence joins TRBV9 and TRBJ2-1; a weak D match, TRBD2 (5 bases). CDR3 size: 15 residues. Germline loops: CDR1 SGDLS, CDR2 YYNGEE. V was cut by 4 bases and J by 2 bases, with 13 bases left in between. The DNA for the CDR3 is TGTGCCAGCAGCCCGATGGGAGAACCCTACAATGAGCAGTTCTTC. Translating it yields CASSPMGEPYNEQFF.

The chain recombines TRBV10-3 with TRBJ1-4, with 10 bases lining up with TRBD1. CDR1 and CDR2 from the germline V gene are ENHRY and SYGVKD. The CDR3 runs to 16 residues. Losses at the gene ends were 5 bases for V and 3 bases for J; bases not matched to a gene: 6. CDR3: CAISTAGQGPNEKLFF. The CDR3 nucleotides read TGTGCCATCAGTACGGCGGGACAGGGGCCTAATGAAAAACTGTTTTTT.

The chain uses TRBV27 and TRBJ2-1; D is undetermined. Trimming took 5 bases from V and 4 from J, leaving 15 bases between them. Germline V gene sequence: CDR1 MNHEY, CDR2 SMNVEV (reference sequence). The CDR3 is made up of 15 amino acids. CDR3 amino acids: CASSSSASSYNEQFF. The CDR3 nucleotides are TGTGCCAGCAGTAGTAGTGCTAGTTCGTACAATGAGCAGTTCTTC.

The V call is TRBV19, the J call TRBJ2-7, with TRBD1 identical over 9 bases. This CDR3 is built from 14 residues. The germline V gene encodes CDR1 LNHDA and CDR2 SQIVND (reference sequence). V was clipped by 4 bases and J by 2 bases; unmatched bases: 3. The CDR3 DNA is TGTGCCAGTAGTAGGGACAGGGCCGCCTACGAGCAGTACTTC. It is translated as CASSRDRAAYEQYF.

V gene TRBV10-2 combines with J gene TRBJ1-2, with D hard to call. The V end was cut by 10 bases, the J end by 2 bases, with 14 bases between. This CDR3 region has 13 residues. Per germline, CDR1 WSHSY and CDR2 SAAADI. The CDR3 bases are TGCGCCACCAGCCGGGAGGGCAACTATGGCTACACCTTC. This gives the protein CATSREGNYGYTF.